The clone carrying this T cell receptor (beta chain) showed up just a few times. These data originate in a study of response to subunit inactivated influenza vaccine. Each CDR3 protein gets one entry after TCRdb re-called the RT-PCR reads with MiXCR. This sample has some 150,000 distinct CDR3 sequences, with approximately 12% found just once. The CDR3 totals 15 residues. CDR1 is SGHTA and CDR2 is FQGNSA in the germline V gene. V gave up 1 base and J gave up 4 bases; unmatched junction bases: 7. The same sample was also used in a study of T cells expressing NK-cell markers. That study reports: cDNA encoding TCR beta was synthesized via 5'RACE template switching incorporating UMIs. TCR beta repertoires came from sorted CD3+CD56+NKG2C+, CD3+CD56+NKG2C- and CD3+CD56-NKG2C+ T cells. Most of the eight sequenced donors tested HCMV-seropositive; one tested seronegative. For several experiments, T cell sorting was restricted to the alpha-beta TCR population by means of an anti-gamma-delta TCR antibody. The CD3+CD56-NKG2C+ fraction was also led by these clonotypes in a few donors.

The sequence was obtained from a man between 50 and 59 years old who received an inactivated influenza vaccine. This sample comprised CD8+ T cells sorted from PBMCs, obtained about 13 days after vaccination. The chain couples TRBV7-2 to TRBJ2-7; 7 bases are a match to TRBD2. CDR3 coding DNA: TGTGCCAGCAGCTTAGGGTTGGGAGGGGCATACGAGCAGTACTTC. It yields the protein CASSLGLGGAYEQYF.